Following are 4 T cell receptor beta chains from one sample sequenced in a study of blood T cell repertoires in COVID-19. Sequencing was performed with immunoSEQ multiplex PCR; in TCRdb, only in-frame clones are kept and a portion is missing. This table holds around 68,000 clones, around 86% found once. Sequencing was carried out using peripheral blood. The receptors were gathered from a man aged 50-60 years with active COVID-19.

V and J are TRBV4-1 and TRBJ2-3; 10 nucleotides line up with TRBD2. The CDR3 contains 15 residues. J lost 4 bases, V lost 4 bases, and 5 bases had no gene match. Per the germline V gene, CDR1 is MGHRA and CDR2 is YSYEKL. This CDR3 reads CASSLEAGGADTQYF. CDR3 nucleotide sequence: TGCGCCAGCAGCCTAGAAGCGGGAGGGGCAGATACGCAGTATTTT.

This chain connects TRBV7-2 to TRBJ2-7; 10 bases are shared with TRBD1. V trimming: 2 bases; J trimming: 3 bases; junction bases outside the gene matches: 4. Per the germline V gene, CDR1 is SGHTA and CDR2 is FQGNSA. The length of the CDR3 is 15 residues. CDR3 in amino acids: CASSLSGTGVYEQYF. DNA for the CDR3: TGTGCCAGCAGCTTATCCGGGACAGGGGTCTACGAGCAGTACTTC. The complete variable domain, with remaining parts taken from reference TRBV7-2 and TRBJ2-7, reads GAGVSQSPSNKVTEKGKDVELRCDPISGHTALYWYRQSLGQGLEFLIYFQGNSAPDKSGLPSDRFSAERTGGSVSTLTIQRTQQEDSAVYLCASSLSGTGVYEQYFGPGTRLTVT.

The V and J genes are TRBV3-1 (or the pseudogene TRBV3-2) and TRBJ2-7; 12 nucleotides agree with TRBD2. V lost 3 bases and J lost 2; bases outside the gene matches: 8. Germline V lookup: CDR1 LGHDT, CDR2 YNNKEL (reference sequence). The CDR3 spans 17 residues. CDR3 residues: CASSHLAGGQSAYEQYF. The CDR3 coding sequence is TGTGCCAGCAGCCATCTAGCGGGAGGGCAATCGGCCTACGAGCAGTACTTC.

CDR3: CASSQADRAGGEAFF. The CDR3 DNA follows: TGTGCCAGCAGCCAAGCCGACAGGGCCGGTGGTGAAGCTTTCTTT. The chain joins TRBV3-1 (or the pseudogene TRBV3-2) to TRBJ1-1, with 7 bases aligning to TRBD1. Germline-derived CDR1 and CDR2 are LGHDT and YNNKEL (reference sequence). Unmatched junction bases numbered 9, after V lost 1 base and J lost 7 bases. This CDR3 has 15 amino acids.